This T cell receptor (beta chain) came from a study of blood T cell repertoires in COVID-19. Study-wide background: Samples representing acute and convalescent COVID-19 were sourced from the United States, Italy and Spain. From T cells, B-cell-depleted T cells, or PBMCs came the material, which was cDNA or gDNA.

The CDR3 length is 15 residues. Germline V gives CDR1 WSHSY, CDR2 SAAADI. Unmatched junction bases numbered 7, after V lost 5 bases and J lost 4 bases. Per the study methods: Estimated nucleated cell counts came from reference gene primer amplification. Repertoires were generated with immunoSEQ multiplex PCR, while TCRdb's copy carries only in-frame clones and drops some. That table furnishes V, J and clone size, whereas the DNA furnished D and trimming. The table lists approximately 160,000 clones, around four fifths of them singletons. This receptor was obtained from a man between 65 and 79 years old with acute or convalescent COVID-19. The chain recombines TRBV10-2 with TRBJ1-5; 8 nucleotides line up with TRBD1. Sequences were obtained from peripheral blood. The CDR3 sequence: CASSLTGAANQPQHF. The CDR3 nucleotides read TGCGCCAGCAGTCTGACAGGGGCGGCGAATCAGCCCCAGCATTTT.